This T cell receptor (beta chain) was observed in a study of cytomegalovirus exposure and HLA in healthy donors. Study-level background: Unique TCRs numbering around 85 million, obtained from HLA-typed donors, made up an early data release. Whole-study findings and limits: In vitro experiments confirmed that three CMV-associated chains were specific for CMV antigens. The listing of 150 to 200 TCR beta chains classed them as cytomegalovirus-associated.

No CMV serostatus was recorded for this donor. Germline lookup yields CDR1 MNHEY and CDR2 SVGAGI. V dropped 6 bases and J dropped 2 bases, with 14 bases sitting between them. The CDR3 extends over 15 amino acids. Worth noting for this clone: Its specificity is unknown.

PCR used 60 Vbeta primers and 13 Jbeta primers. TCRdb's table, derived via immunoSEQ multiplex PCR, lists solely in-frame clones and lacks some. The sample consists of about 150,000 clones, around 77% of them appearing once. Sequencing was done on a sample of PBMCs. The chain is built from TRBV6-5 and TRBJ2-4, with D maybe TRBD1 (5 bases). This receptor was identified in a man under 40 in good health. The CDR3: CASSPWGSSKNIQYF. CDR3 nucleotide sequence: TGTGCCAGCAGCCCCTGGGGCAGCTCCAAAAACATTCAGTACTTC.